This T cell receptor (beta chain) appears in the sequencing data of a study of shared clonotypes between healthy human individuals. Sequencing used immunoSEQ multiplex PCR; TCRdb keeps in-frame clones, though not all of them. The sample yields 2 million to 2.5 million clones, more than 85% seen once. CDR1 is LNHNV and CDR2 is YYDKDF in the germline V gene (reference sequence). CDR3 length: 15 amino acids. V was cut by 5 bases and J by 0 bases, with 11 bases left in between. Comments on this clone: The antigen is not known.

Points from the study as a whole: A limitation of the genetic and exposure-history diversity represented arose from few donors. Naive subsets, compared against memory subsets, generally had larger estimated richness values.

CD45RO-negative cells were positively selected for CCR7, leaving out terminally differentiated effector memory CD45RA+ cells. This receptor was obtained from a man between 18 and 35 years old in good health. Some clones in this sample may be carry-over from other donors' samples. The genes are TRBV15 and TRBJ2-1; possibly TRBD2 for D (6 bases). The sequenced sample was naive CD8+ T cells from PBMCs. CDR3 amino acids: CATSVSGRSYNEQFF. The CDR3 bases are TGTGCCACCAGCGTGAGCGGGCGCTCCTACAATGAGCAGTTCTTC.